A single sample gave rise to the 7 T cell receptor beta chains below, sequenced in a study of T cells after yellow fever vaccination. TCRdb recomputed calls from the 5' RACE reads with MiXCR, one row per CDR3 protein. The sample shows some 300,000 distinct CDR3 sequences, 7.5% to 9.5% of them seen only once. Material: CD4+ T cells sorted from PBMCs, obtained 5 days after the yellow fever booster vaccination. All receptors come from a man aged 18 to 35 who received the YFV17D yellow fever vaccine.

This clonotype was seen more than once but under ten times. CDR3 DNA: TGTGCCAGCTCACGACAGGGATCGTTAACTGGGGCCAACGTCCTGACTTTC. Translating it yields CASSRQGSLTGANVLTF. This rearrangement joins TRBV18 to TRBJ2-6, with 7 bases fitting TRBD1. The trim removed 4 bases at V and 2 bases at J, leaving 8 bases unmatched. Germline values: CDR1 KGHSH, CDR2 LQKENI. The CDR3 sequence is 17 residues long.

This clonotype has just a few counts. The chain joins TRBV12-3 or TRBV12-4 to TRBJ2-2, with D possibly being TRBD1 (6 bases). The CDR3 length is 14 residues. The V end lost 6 bases, the J end lost 5 bases, and 13 bases lay between the germline ends. CDR3 bases: TGTGCCAGCAGCACAGGGCGGAGGACCGGGGAGCTGTTTTTT. This sequence encodes CASSTGRRTGELFF.

This clonotype was counted ten times or more. The J gene is TRBJ1-3, the V gene TRBV9; possibly TRBD1 for D (5 bases). The CDR3 loop spans 16 amino acids. Deletions cut 4 bases from V and 0 bases from J, with 14 bases between. The germline V gene has CDR1 SGDLS and CDR2 YYNGEE. CDR3 residues: CASSPFEGSSGNTIYF. The CDR3 nucleotides read TGTGCCAGCAGCCCATTCGAGGGGAGCTCTGGAAACACCATATATTTT.

In this sample, this clonotype turned up a few times. The chain recombines TRBV5-5 with TRBJ1-2, with D uncertain. Germline loops: CDR1 SGHKS, CDR2 YYEKEE (reference sequence). Trimming removed 3 bases at V and 2 bases at J, with 8 bases between. CDR3 length: 13 residues. This CDR3 reads CASSSHDNYGYTF. The CDR3 DNA follows: TGTGCCAGCAGCTCTCACGACAACTATGGCTACACCTTC.

DNA for the CDR3: TGTGCCATCAGCGAGAGGACAGAGCCCAGCTACACCTTC. Translation: CAISERTEPSYTF. This rearrangement joins TRBV10-3 to TRBJ1-2; maybe TRBD1 (6 bases). The germline V gene has CDR1 ENHRY and CDR2 SYGVKD. The CDR3 has 13 amino acids. Trimming left V 6 bases short and J 9 bases short, with 17 bases between.

The chain couples TRBV27 to TRBJ1-1; a possible D gene is TRBD1 (5 bases). With 0 bases removed from V and 8 bases from J, the gap between germline ends came to 10 bases. Germline lookup yields CDR1 MNHEY and CDR2 SMNVEV (reference sequence). This CDR3 comprises 13 residues. CDR3: CASSLSRGSEAFF. Written as DNA, the CDR3 is TGTGCCAGCAGTTTATCACGGGGGTCCGAAGCTTTCTTT.

This clonotype has at least ten counts. The chain employs TRBV28 and TRBJ2-7, with 7 bases matching TRBD1. The trim removed 1 base at V and 3 bases at J, leaving 3 bases unmatched. This CDR3 has 14 amino acids. CDR1 MDHEN and CDR2 SYDVKM come from the germline V gene. For the CDR3, the DNA is TGTGCCAGCAGTTTATTCGGGACAGACTACGAGCAGTACGTC. It specifies CASSLFGTDYEQYV.